Shown below are 2 T cell receptor beta chains from a single sample sequenced in a study of cytomegalovirus exposure and HLA in healthy donors. Use of 60 Vbeta and 13 Jbeta primers characterized the PCR. Produced via immunoSEQ multiplex PCR; TCRdb's table is partial and in-frame only. The repertoire holds fewer than 90,000 clones, with about 75% as singletons. Sample: PBMCs. These receptors all come from a man aged 25-45 years in good health and CMV-seropositive.

This chain joins TRBV9 and TRBJ1-1; D remains unclear. Germline V gene data show CDR1 as SGDLS and CDR2 as YYNGEE. V dropped 6 bases and J dropped 0 bases, with 9 bases sitting between them. The CDR3 length is 13 residues. The DNA for the CDR3 is TGTGCCAGCACTCCAGTTATGAACACTGAAGCTTTCTTT. The encoded protein is CASTPVMNTEAFF.

This rearrangement joins TRBV9 to TRBJ2-3; possibly TRBD1 for D (5 bases). The CDR3 has 17 residues. V was pared by 2 bases and J by 5 bases, with 21 bases between. Germline V lookup: CDR1 SGDLS, CDR2 YYNGEE. The CDR3 region has the DNA TGTGCCAGCAGCGTTGGGTCTGGCGGCCTGCAGGGAGATACGCAGTATTTT. This encodes CASSVGSGGLQGDTQYF.